This T cell receptor (beta chain) originates from a study of T cells expressing NK-cell markers. Study-level background: All TCR beta repertoires analysed originated from sorted CD3+CD56+NKG2C+, CD3+CD56+NKG2C- and CD3+CD56-NKG2C+ T cells.

TCRdb reprocessed the 5' RACE reads and stores each CDR3 protein as one record, lacking DNA. The sample shows about 450,000 distinct CDR3 sequences, and roughly 7.2% sits with its ten largest clones. The germline V gene encodes CDR1 MNHNS and CDR2 SASEGT. The CDR3 sequence is 14 residues long. This clonotype was sampled from a woman aged 18-70 years in good health. The sequenced sample was blood T cells: a sorted CD56 or NKG2C T cell subset, CD4+ or CD8+ T cells, or bulk PBMC T cells (not recorded which). The V and J genes are TRBV6-1 and TRBJ2-5; TCRdb lists TRBD1, though no DNA is available to test this call. CDR3 region: CASTPTGGGETQYF.